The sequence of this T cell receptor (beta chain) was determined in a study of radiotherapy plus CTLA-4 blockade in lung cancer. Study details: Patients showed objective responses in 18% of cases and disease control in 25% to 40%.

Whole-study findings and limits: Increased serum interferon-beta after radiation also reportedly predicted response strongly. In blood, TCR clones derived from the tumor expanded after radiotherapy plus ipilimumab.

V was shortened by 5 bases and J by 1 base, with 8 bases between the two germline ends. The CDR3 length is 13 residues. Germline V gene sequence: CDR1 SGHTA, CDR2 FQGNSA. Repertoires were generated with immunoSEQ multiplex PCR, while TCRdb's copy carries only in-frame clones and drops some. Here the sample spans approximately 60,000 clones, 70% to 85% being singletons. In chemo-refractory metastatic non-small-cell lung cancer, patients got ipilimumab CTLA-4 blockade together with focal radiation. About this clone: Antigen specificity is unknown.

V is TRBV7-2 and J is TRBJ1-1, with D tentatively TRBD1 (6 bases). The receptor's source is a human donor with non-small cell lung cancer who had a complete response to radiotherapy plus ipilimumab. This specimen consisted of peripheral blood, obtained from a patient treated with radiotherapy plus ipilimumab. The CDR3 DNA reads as TGTGCCAGCAGCGCACAGGGGAACACTGAAGCTTTCTTT. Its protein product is CASSAQGNTEAFF.